Below, 31 T cell receptor beta chains from the same sample are listed, as sequenced in a study of T-cell reconstitution after alpha-beta-depleted transplantation in children (dated by TCRdb to the mid-2010s). The library was obtained by PCR. This sample was sequenced with an Illumina HiSeq 2500. Molecular barcoding was employed in the preparation of TCR libraries, with unique molecular identifiers being used to normalize TCRbeta repertoire quantification. TCRdb reran the public reads through fastp at Q25 and MiXCR, keeping productive beta chains. Each entry is one CDR3 protein sequence, shown with its most common DNA and genes. The sample table records hundreds of thousands of distinct CDR3 sequences; 12% of these occur just once. Jointly, the top ten make up about 5.6% of the sample. The source material was PBMCs from the stem cell graft donor, sampled from the stem cell graft. These receptors were taken from a human donor who donated a stem cell graft to a child with combined immunodeficiency.

The V call is TRBV11-2, the J call TRBJ2-3; D possibly corresponds to TRBD2 (6 bases). The CDR3 covers 14 residues. The V end lost 5 bases, the J end lost 4 bases, and 13 bases lay between the germline ends. CDR1 SGHAT and CDR2 FQNNGV come from the germline V gene. CDR3 amino acids: CASSQTSLPDTQYF. The CDR3 region has the DNA TGTGCCAGCAGCCAAACTAGCCTCCCAGATACGCAGTATTTT.

V and J are TRBV5-1 and TRBJ2-7; D might be TRBD1 (6 bases). The germline CDR1 and CDR2 sequences are SGHRS and YFSETQ. This CDR3 is built from 15 residues. V was shortened by 0 bases and J by 2 bases, with 12 bases between the two germline ends. The CDR3 loop reads CASSLGQANAYEQYF. The CDR3 DNA follows: TGCGCCAGCAGCTTGGGACAGGCGAACGCCTACGAGCAGTACTTC.

The table lists this clonotype with a few counts. The rearrangement links TRBV5-1 to TRBJ2-7; possibly TRBD1 or TRBD2 for D (5 bases each). Trimming pared 4 bases from V and 5 bases from J, leaving 19 bases between. Looked up from germline, CDR1 is SGHRS and CDR2 is YFSETQ. The CDR3 loop spans 15 amino acids. CDR3 in amino acids: CASSRTLGGVDEQYF. In DNA, the CDR3 is TGCGCCAGCAGCCGGACGCTTGGGGGAGTCGACGAGCAGTACTTC.

This clonotype was detected a few times. The chain employs TRBV28 and TRBJ2-7; the D call may be TRBD1 or TRBD2 (5 bases each). The CDR3 is 17 amino acids. CDR1 is MDHEN, CDR2 SYDVKM, per germline. V was cut by 8 bases and J by 0 bases, with 23 bases left in between. CDR3 sequence: CASGGVGMVRSSYEQYF. CDR3 nucleotide sequence: TGTGCCAGCGGGGGAGTAGGAATGGTCAGGAGCTCCTACGAGCAGTACTTC. The entire variable domain, with the rest obtained from reference TRBV28 and TRBJ2-7, is as follows: DVKVTQSSRYLVKRTGEKVFLECVQDMDHENMFWYRQDPGLGLRLIYFSYDVKMKEKGDIPEGYSVSREKKERFSLILESASTNQTSMYLCASGGVGMVRSSYEQYFGPGTRLTVT.

This clonotype showed up many times. The chain employs TRBV19 and TRBJ1-6; weak D call: TRBD1 (5 bases). CDR3 length: 14 residues. V shed 3 bases and J shed 8 bases, with 11 bases lying between them. Germline-derived CDR1 and CDR2 are LNHDA and SQIVND (reference sequence). CDR3 region: CASSMDQGDSPLHF. CDR3 nucleotide sequence: TGTGCCAGTAGTATGGACCAAGGGGATTCACCCCTCCACTTT.

This clonotype was detected only once. V gene TRBV20-1 combines with J gene TRBJ1-2; weak D call: TRBD1 (5 bases). CDR1 DFQATT and CDR2 SNEGSKA come from the germline V gene (reference sequence). The V gene lost 4 bases and the J gene lost 4 bases, with 7 bases spanning the gap. This CDR3 region has 11 residues. CDR3 protein: CSAITGYGYTF. In DNA form, the CDR3 reads TGCAGTGCTATTACAGGCTATGGCTACACCTTC.

The table lists this clonotype with many counts. V and J are TRBV20-1 and TRBJ1-2, with TRBD1 matching over 7 bases. The CDR3 has 13 amino acids. In germline, CDR1 is DFQATT, CDR2 SNEGSKA (reference sequence). V lost 3 bases to trimming and J lost 4 bases; unmatched junction nucleotides: 5. CDR3 sequence: CSASEGAGYGYTF. The DNA of the CDR3 is TGCAGTGCTAGTGAGGGGGCTGGCTATGGCTACACCTTC.

This rearrangement joins TRBV7-3 to TRBJ1-1, with 7 bases identical to TRBD1. This CDR3 has 15 residues. Germline CDR1 SGHTA, CDR2 FQGTGA. V gave up 2 bases and J gave up 5 bases; unmatched junction bases: 8. CDR3 in amino acids: CASSLEGGWVTEAFF. CDR3 nucleotides: TGTGCCAGCAGCTTAGAAGGGGGCTGGGTTACTGAAGCTTTCTTT.

There are a few counts of this clonotype. The chain combines TRBV4-3 with TRBJ2-6; no clear D. The CDR3 is made up of 16 amino acids. The V end lost 0 bases, the J end lost 0 bases, and 6 bases lay between the germline ends. Germline loops: CDR1 LGHNA, CDR2 YSLEER. CDR3 bases: TGCGCCAGCAGCCAAGATGTCGCCTCTGGGGCCAACGTCCTGACTTTC. Protein sequence: CASSQDVASGANVLTF.

The chain couples TRBV11-1 to TRBJ2-7, with D perhaps being TRBD1 or TRBD2 (6 bases each). V shed 1 base and J shed 3 bases, with 13 bases lying between them. Looked up from germline, CDR1 is SGHAT and CDR2 is FQDESV (reference sequence). The CDR3 contains 15 residues. In nucleotides, the CDR3 is TGTGCCAGCAGCTTAGGGATGGGGGGCCTCTACGAGCAGTACTTC. Protein: CASSLGMGGLYEQYF.

This sequence joins TRBV12-3 or TRBV12-4 and TRBJ2-2; D tentatively reads TRBD1 or TRBD2 (5 bases each). V was clipped by 1 base and J by 3 bases, with 6 bases between them. The CDR3 totals 14 residues. CDR3 DNA: TGTGCCAGCAGTTTAGGGGACCACACCGGGGAGCTGTTTTTT. It encodes CASSLGDHTGELFF.

The DNA of the CDR3 is TGCAGTGCTAGAGATATACGCGATGAGCAGTTCTTC. Protein: CSARDIRDEQFF. The chain combines TRBV20-1 with TRBJ2-1, with D unclear. The germline CDR1 and CDR2 sequences are DFQATT and SNEGSKA (reference sequence). The CDR3 is made up of 12 amino acids. Deletions cut 0 bases from V and 8 bases from J, with 8 bases between.

This chain joins TRBV9 and TRBJ2-7; D gene ambiguous. Trimming stripped 1 base from V and 3 bases from J, with 14 bases between. The germline V gene has CDR1 SGDLS and CDR2 YYNGEE. The CDR3 sequence is 15 residues long. The CDR3 is CASSVLSDEVYEQYF. The CDR3 nucleotides are TGTGCCAGCAGCGTATTGTCAGACGAAGTCTACGAGCAGTACTTC.

The V call is TRBV18, the J call TRBJ2-1; 7 bases align to TRBD1. Germline CDR1 is KGHSH and CDR2 is LQKENI. The ends lost 3 bases at V and 0 bases at J; junction bases unmatched: 2. The CDR3 is made up of 15 amino acids. Here the CDR3 reads CASSPNRGSYNEQFF. The CDR3 nucleotides are TGTGCCAGCTCACCGAACAGGGGCTCCTACAATGAGCAGTTCTTC.

This clonotype was observed many times. The chain joins TRBV5-1 to TRBJ2-5, with 7 bases that match TRBD1. CDR3 length: 14 amino acids. V was clipped by 2 bases and J by 5 bases; unmatched bases: 6. Germline V lookup: CDR1 SGHRS, CDR2 YFSETQ. This CDR3 reads CASSFGQVRETQYF. CDR3 DNA: TGCGCCAGCAGCTTCGGACAGGTGCGGGAGACCCAGTACTTC.

This clonotype turned up a few times. The chain carries TRBV19 and TRBJ2-7; D may match TRBD1 or TRBD2 (5 bases each). Germline lookup yields CDR1 LNHDA and CDR2 SQIVND (reference sequence). V shed 6 bases and J shed 3 bases, with 12 bases lying between them. This CDR3 is built from 13 residues. CDR3 loop: CASSQGVGYEQYF. As DNA, the CDR3 is TGTGCCAGTAGCCAGGGAGTTGGCTACGAGCAGTACTTC.

V gene TRBV7-8 combines with J gene TRBJ2-2; 7 bases line up with TRBD2. Germline CDR1 and CDR2: SGHVS and FQNEAQ. V lost 1 base, J lost 5 bases, and 4 bases stayed unmatched. CDR3 length equals 15 residues. DNA for the CDR3: TGTGCCAGCAGCTTAGACGCGGGAGAAACCGGGGAGCTGTTTTTT. Translated, it gives CASSLDAGETGELFF. The variable domain in full, with the rest retrieved from reference TRBV7-8 and TRBJ2-2, is GAGVSQSPRYKVAKRGQDVALRCDPISGHVSLFWYQQALGQGPEFLTYFQNEAQLDKSGLPSDRFFAERPEGSVSTLKIQRTQQEDSAVYLCASSLDAGETGELFFGEGSRLTVL.

This clonotype was detected many times. The gene calls are TRBV12-3 or TRBV12-4 and TRBJ2-5, with D unresolved. CDR3 size: 13 residues. Trimming pared 6 bases from V and 4 bases from J, leaving 12 bases between. Here the CDR3 DNA reads TGTGCCAGCAGCTTCCCAGCCGGAGAGACCCAGTACTTC. Protein sequence: CASSFPAGETQYF.

The chain carries TRBV12-3 or TRBV12-4 and TRBJ2-7, with TRBD1 as a possible D gene (6 bases). CDR3 length: 14 residues. V was trimmed by 7 bases and J by 3 bases, leaving 16 bases between them. CDR3 sequence (DNA): TGTGCCAGCACTACCAGGGGTCGGAGCTACGAGCAGTACTTC. This sequence encodes CASTTRGRSYEQYF.

This clonotype was detected many times. The gene calls are TRBV6-2 or TRBV6-3 and TRBJ2-7; D unclear. The CDR3 runs 13 residues. Germline V CDR1 and CDR2: MNHEY, SVGEGT. Trimming pared 0 bases from V and 2 bases from J, leaving 5 bases between. CDR3 protein: CASSYSWTYEQYF. CDR3 coding DNA: TGTGCCAGCAGTTACTCCTGGACCTACGAGCAGTACTTC.

V and J are TRBV29-1 and TRBJ2-7, with TRBD2 matching over 11 bases. The CDR3 is 12 residues long. V dropped 5 bases and J dropped 6; count of bases not matched to a gene: 3. In germline, CDR1 is SQVTM, CDR2 ANQGSEA. The CDR3 nucleotides read TGCAGCGTTATTGGGACTAGCGGCGAGCAGTACTTC. Translated: CSVIGTSGEQYF.

Notes on this clonotype: Its ends do not fully match the called genes, so a read error is possible. The chain links TRBV5-1 to TRBJ2-3, with D perhaps matching TRBD2 (6 bases). Germline V gene data show CDR1 as SGHRS and CDR2 as YFSETQ. The CDR3 is made up of 14 amino acids. The DNA of the CDR3 is TGCGCCGGCAGCGATACTAGCTCGGCTGATACGCAGTATTTT. It codes for CAGSDTSSADTQYF.

CDR3: CASKGNWGNTEAFF. The CDR3 DNA is TGTGCCAGCAAGGGGAATTGGGGGAACACTGAAGCTTTCTTT. The chain combines TRBV11-1 with TRBJ1-1, with D possibly matching TRBD1 (5 bases). The CDR3 covers 14 residues. V dropped 7 bases and J dropped 1 base, with 13 bases sitting between them. Germline loops: CDR1 SGHAT, CDR2 FQDESV (reference sequence).

This clonotype was recorded at least ten times. The J gene is TRBJ2-7, the V gene TRBV18; D is perhaps TRBD1 (5 bases). Germline assignment: CDR1 KGHSH and CDR2 LQKENI. The CDR3 length is 12 residues. Deletions cut 6 bases from V and 5 bases from J, with 11 bases between. The CDR3 loop reads CASSAGLDEQYF. The CDR3 nucleotides are TGTGCCAGCTCTGCAGGGCTCGACGAGCAGTACTTC.

The table lists this clonotype with many counts. The chain is built from TRBV4-3 and TRBJ2-1, with D possibly matching TRBD1 (6 bases). This CDR3 spans 14 amino acids. V dropped 4 bases and J dropped 3 bases, with 10 bases sitting between them. CDR1 and CDR2 from the germline V gene are LGHNA and YSLEER. CDR3 in DNA: TGCGCCAGCAGCCCAAGGGACAACTACAATGAGCAGTTCTTC. Protein sequence: CASSPRDNYNEQFF.

This clonotype was observed many times. V is TRBV7-8 and J is TRBJ2-7; D is unclear. The CDR3 is 14 residues long. Trimming took off 5 bases at V and 0 bases at J, with 11 bases between the two ends. Germline V gene lookup returns CDR1 SGHVS and CDR2 FQNEAQ. CDR3 protein: CASSPGRTSYEQYF. The DNA for the CDR3 is TGTGCCAGCAGCCCCGGACGGACCTCCTACGAGCAGTACTTC.

The sample holds many counts of this clonotype. This sequence joins TRBV9 and TRBJ2-1; D not resolved. Germline V CDR1 and CDR2: SGDLS, YYNGEE. The CDR3 loop spans 15 amino acids. Trimming took off 0 bases at V and 0 bases at J, with 7 bases between the two ends. For the CDR3, the DNA is TGTGCCAGCAGCGTAGTGGATTTCTCCTACAATGAGCAGTTCTTC. It translates to CASSVVDFSYNEQFF.

This clonotype was seen a handful of times. The chain carries TRBV20-1 and TRBJ2-7; perhaps TRBD1 as D (5 bases). From germline, CDR1 is DFQATT and CDR2 SNEGSKA (reference sequence). V lost 6 bases to trimming and J lost 2 bases, with 23 bases between them. The CDR3 length is 16 residues. The DNA of the CDR3 is TGCAGTGCCACAGGACGGACCAAAGCCCGGACCTACGAGCAGTACTTC. Amino acids: CSATGRTKARTYEQYF.

The chain is built from TRBV7-2 and TRBJ2-3; 13 positions agree with TRBD2. Germline CDR1 reads SGHTA; CDR2 reads FQGNSA. The CDR3 sequence is 16 residues long. The ends lost 4 bases at V and 5 bases at J; junction bases unmatched: 6. In nucleotides, the CDR3 is TGTGCCAGCAGCTCCGCCGGGACTAGCGGGATAGATACGCAGTATTTT. Translation gives CASSSAGTSGIDTQYF.

The J gene is TRBJ1-4, the V gene TRBV7-9; weak D call: TRBD1 (5 bases). There are 15 residues in the CDR3. Per the germline V gene, CDR1 is SEHNR and CDR2 is FQNEAQ (reference sequence). Trimming removed 5 bases from V and 6 bases from J, with 16 bases in between. As DNA, the CDR3 is TGTGCCAGCAGCCTATTGACAGATTCGGATGAAAAACTGTTTTTT. Its protein is CASSLLTDSDEKLFF.

This clonotype was seen many times. The J gene is TRBJ2-7, the V gene TRBV10-3; 9 bases line up with TRBD2. Unmatched junction bases numbered 4, after V lost 4 bases and J lost 0 bases. This CDR3 comprises 15 residues. The germline V gene encodes CDR1 ENHRY and CDR2 SYGVKD. The CDR3 DNA follows: TGTGCCATCAGTGGGGCTAGCGGGAACTCCTACGAGCAGTACTTC. Translation gives CAISGASGNSYEQYF.